A single sample is the source of the 30 T cell receptor beta chains below, sequenced in a study of blood T cell repertoires in COVID-19. Method: immunoSEQ multiplex PCR; TCRdb's copy keeps in-frame clones and lacks some. The table includes some 90,000 clones, around 90% detected once. Sequenced sample: peripheral blood. These receptors were obtained from a man aged 45 to 65 with acute or convalescent COVID-19.

The chain couples TRBV28 to TRBJ2-7; TRBD2 agrees at 10 bases. Looked up from germline, CDR1 is MDHEN and CDR2 is SYDVKM. This CDR3 has 14 residues. V was clipped by 7 bases and J by 2 bases; unmatched bases: 5. The CDR3 region has the DNA TGTGCCAGCACCTACGGACTAGCGGCCTACGAGCAGTACTTC. Translation gives CASTYGLAAYEQYF.

This chain joins TRBV2 and TRBJ2-1; D is undetermined. V gave up 1 base and J gave up 9 bases, with 7 bases separating them. Germline CDR1 is SNHLY and CDR2 is FYNNEI. This CDR3 has 12 residues. CDR3 bases: TGTGCCAGCAGTGAAGTGGCTAGTGAGCAGTTCTTC. This codes for CASSEVASEQFF.

The chain uses TRBV6-5 and TRBJ1-2, with TRBD1 identical over 10 bases. Germline V gene data show CDR1 as MNHEY and CDR2 as SVGAGI. Trimming removed 8 bases from V and 8 bases from J; junction bases left unmatched: 2. The CDR3 is 11 residues long. The CDR3 region is CASGTGVGYTF. The CDR3 DNA reads as TGTGCCAGCGGGACAGGGGTCGGCTACACCTTC.

This chain uses TRBV5-1 with TRBJ2-1; D possibly corresponds to TRBD1 (6 bases). Germline CDR1 SGHRS, CDR2 YFSETQ. Trimming pared 1 base from V and 4 bases from J, leaving 6 bases between. This CDR3 has 13 amino acids. This chain's CDR3 is CASSLTGYNEQFF. In DNA, the CDR3 is TGCGCCAGCAGCTTGACAGGGTACAATGAGCAGTTCTTC.

The V call is TRBV2, the J call TRBJ2-1; 11 bases are a match to TRBD2. The CDR3 has 18 amino acids. CDR1 is SNHLY and CDR2 is FYNNEI in the germline V gene. V dropped 4 bases and J dropped 8; count of bases not matched to a gene: 16. The CDR3 here is CASSAGSGRAPLTDEQFF. In DNA, the CDR3 is TGTGCCAGCAGTGCGGGTAGCGGGAGGGCCCCCCTTACCGATGAGCAGTTCTTC.

This chain connects TRBV10-3 to TRBJ2-7; D not resolved. The CDR3 length is 13 residues. The germline gives CDR1 ENHRY, CDR2 SYGVKD. Trimming removed 0 bases at V and 1 base at J, with 4 bases between. This CDR3 is CAISESNSYEQYV. In nucleotides, the CDR3 is TGTGCCATCAGTGAGTCCAATTCCTACGAGCAGTACGTC.

This clone occurred a few times. This sequence joins TRBV27 and TRBJ1-2; TRBD1 agrees at 9 bases. This CDR3 comprises 14 residues. In germline, CDR1 is MNHEY, CDR2 SMNVEV (reference sequence). Trimming removed 5 bases from V and 7 bases from J; junction bases left unmatched: 8. The CDR3 DNA is TGTGCCAGCAGTGCTCGGACAGGGGAAGTTGGCTACACCTTC. Translating it yields CASSARTGEVGYTF.

The rearrangement uses TRBV28 and TRBJ1-5; D gene uncertain. V lost 6 bases and J 4 bases, leaving 4 bases between the germline ends. This CDR3 is built from 11 residues. Germline lookup yields CDR1 MDHEN and CDR2 SYDVKM. The CDR3 sequence: CASSLNQPQHF. CDR3 nucleotides: TGTGCCAGCAGCCTTAATCAGCCCCAGCATTTT.

This clone occurred once. The V call is TRBV7-9, the J call TRBJ1-2; no clear D. Germline CDR1 is SEHNR and CDR2 is FQNEAQ (reference sequence). The V end lost 6 bases, the J end lost 2 bases, and 7 bases lay between the germline ends. This CDR3 has 12 residues. The DNA for the CDR3 is TGTGCCAGCAGACTCGTAAACTATGGCTACACCTTC. Translated, it gives CASRLVNYGYTF.

CDR3 residues: CASSVTPSENSYEQYF. The CDR3 region has the DNA TGTGCCAGCAGTGTAACTCCTAGCGAGAATTCCTACGAGCAGTACTTC. The gene calls are TRBV2 and TRBJ2-7, with D perhaps matching TRBD2 (6 bases). The V end was cut by 4 bases, the J end by 1 base, with 17 bases between. The CDR3 is 16 residues long. Germline V gene data show CDR1 as SNHLY and CDR2 as FYNNEI.

The CDR3 DNA follows: TGTGCCAGCAGCTTAGGCGGCTCCGGAAACACCATATATTTT. Its protein product is CASSLGGSGNTIYF. The genes are TRBV7-6 and TRBJ1-3; D unresolved. This CDR3 has 14 amino acids. CDR1 is SGHVS and CDR2 is FNYEAQ in the germline V gene. V gave up 1 base and J gave up 4 bases, with 8 bases separating them.

The chain recombines TRBV9 with TRBJ2-3, with D perhaps TRBD2 (5 bases). This CDR3 region has 14 residues. Trimming left V 3 bases short and J 3 bases short, with 11 bases between. Germline-derived CDR1 and CDR2 are SGDLS and YYNGEE. The DNA for the CDR3 is TGTGCCAGCAGCGAGGGAGCTAGAACAGATACGCAGTATTTT. This codes for CASSEGARTDTQYF.

This chain connects TRBV9 to TRBJ2-2; D ambiguous. The CDR3 length is 16 residues. Germline-derived CDR1 and CDR2 are SGDLS and YYNGEE. With 0 bases removed from V and 4 bases from J, the gap between germline ends came to 13 bases. DNA for the CDR3: TGTGCCAGCAGCGTAGGTCAGCGCGTTACCACCGGGGAGCTGTTTTTT. Translated, it gives CASSVGQRVTTGELFF.

The chain uses TRBV11-2 and TRBJ2-2; tentative D call: TRBD2 (5 bases). The V gene lost 1 base and the J gene lost 4 bases, with 7 bases spanning the gap. The CDR3 length is 14 residues. The germline V gene has CDR1 SGHAT and CDR2 FQNNGV. This CDR3 reads CASSLAGSTGELFF. CDR3 in DNA: TGTGCCAGCAGCTTAGCGGGATCCACCGGGGAGCTGTTTTTT.

This rearrangement joins TRBV4-3 to TRBJ2-1; D remains ambiguous. The CDR3 is 14 amino acids. Trimming pared 2 bases from V and 5 bases from J, leaving 10 bases between. Looked up from germline, CDR1 is LGHNA and CDR2 is YSLEER. The CDR3 region has the DNA TGCGCCAGCAGCCAATGGTCACTAAACAATGAGCAGTTCTTC. Translation: CASSQWSLNNEQFF.

The gene calls are TRBV6-6 and TRBJ1-1; no definite D call. CDR3 length equals 13 residues. CDR1 and CDR2 (germline): MNHNY, SVGAGI (reference sequence). V was trimmed by 4 bases and J by 0 bases, leaving 6 bases between them. The CDR3 reads CASSLVMNTEAFF. The CDR3 nucleotides read TGTGCCAGCAGTTTAGTCATGAACACTGAAGCTTTCTTT.

The V gene is TRBV2, the J gene TRBJ2-7, with a weak D call TRBD2 (5 bases). V was shortened by 3 bases and J by 4 bases, with 10 bases between the two germline ends. This CDR3 is built from 13 residues. From germline, CDR1 is SNHLY and CDR2 FYNNEI. The CDR3 is CASSDNRGYEQYF. CDR3 nucleotide sequence: TGTGCCAGCAGTGATAACAGAGGGTACGAGCAGTACTTC. The whole variable domain, remainder taken from reference TRBV2 and TRBJ2-7, is EPEVTQTPSHQVTQMGQEVILRCVPISNHLYFYWYRQILGQKVEFLVSFYNNEISEKSEIFDDQFSVERPDGSNFTLKIRSTKLEDSAMYFCASSDNRGYEQYFGPGTRLTVT.

The chain joins TRBV2 to TRBJ1-6; maybe TRBD1 (5 bases). Between the trimmed V and J ends, which lost 4 bases and 7 bases, there was a span of 14 bases. Looked up from germline, CDR1 is SNHLY and CDR2 is FYNNEI. The CDR3 extends over 15 amino acids. The CDR3 nucleotides read TGTGCCAGCAGTGTTAGAAGGGGTGGGAATTCACCCCTCCACTTT. Encoded protein: CASSVRRGGNSPLHF.

The chain combines TRBV4-3 with TRBJ1-4; possible D gene TRBD1, 6 bases. Germline CDR1 and CDR2: LGHNA and YSLEER. The ends were cut back, 0 bases at V and 8 bases at J, with 22 bases in the middle. The CDR3 extends over 18 amino acids. As DNA, the CDR3 is TGCGCCAGCAGCCAAGACTTTGGTCGGGGGGCGGCGCGAGAAAAACTGTTTTTT. It encodes CASSQDFGRGAAREKLFF.

The chain employs TRBV6-5 and TRBJ2-3; 9 bases line up with TRBD1. V lost 10 bases to trimming and J lost 3 bases; unmatched junction nucleotides: 5. This CDR3 is built from 13 residues. The germline CDR1 and CDR2 sequences are MNHEY and SVGAGI. The CDR3 loop reads CATRDRATDTQYF. CDR3 DNA sequence: TGTGCCACCCGGGACAGGGCAACAGATACGCAGTATTTT.

The chain's CDR3 is CASSWDRGLQYQPQHF. In nucleotides, the CDR3 is TGTGCCAGCAGTTGGGACAGGGGGCTTCAATATCAGCCCCAGCATTTT. The chain is built from TRBV6-2 or TRBV6-3 and TRBJ1-5; 12 bases match TRBD1. Germline V gene lookup returns CDR1 MNHEY and CDR2 SVGEGT. The CDR3 consists of 16 residues. The V gene end was trimmed by 4 bases and the J gene end by 5 bases; junction bases not matched to a gene: 6.

V usage is TRBV14 and J usage is TRBJ2-7; 9 nucleotides match TRBD1. The CDR3 length is 15 residues. The J segment lost 3 bases and the V segment lost 5 bases, leaving 8 bases of the junction unmatched. Germline assignment: CDR1 SGHDN and CDR2 FVKESK. CDR3 DNA: TGTGCCAGCAGCGTGGGACAGGGCCTTTTCTACGAGCAGTACTTC. This encodes CASSVGQGLFYEQYF.

CDR3 bases: TGTGCCAGCAGGACAGGGGGCGCGGGCAACGAGCAGTACTTC. This gives the protein CASRTGGAGNEQYF. The rearrangement joins TRBV14 to TRBJ2-7; TRBD1 matches 10 bases. CDR3 length: 14 residues. The J segment lost 5 bases and the V segment lost 6 bases, leaving 7 bases of the junction unmatched. Germline V gene data show CDR1 as SGHDN and CDR2 as FVKESK.

The rearrangement joins TRBV9 to TRBJ2-3, with D possibly TRBD2 on 5 matching bases. Trimming pared 3 bases from V and 4 bases from J, leaving 12 bases between. The germline V gene has CDR1 SGDLS and CDR2 YYNGEE. The CDR3 spans 14 residues. CDR3 coding DNA: TGTGCCAGCAGCGGCCCCACTAGAGCAGATACGCAGTATTTT. It codes for CASSGPTRADTQYF.

The V call is TRBV6-6, the J call TRBJ1-5, with a weak D call TRBD1 (5 bases). The CDR3 spans 14 residues. The germline CDR1 and CDR2 sequences are MNHNY and SVGAGI (reference sequence). The V end was cut by 6 bases, the J end by 7 bases, with 16 bases between. The CDR3, as DNA: TGTGCCAGCAGCCCCCCCAGGGAGGGACAGCCCCAGCATTTT. It translates to CASSPPREGQPQHF.

The chain has TRBV24-1 and TRBJ1-1; the D gene is possibly TRBD1 (6 bases). Germline lookup yields CDR1 KGHDR and CDR2 SFDVKD. Trimming left V 7 bases short and J 6 bases short, with 8 bases between. The CDR3 has 11 residues. The CDR3 reads CATRQGSEAFF. CDR3 DNA: TGTGCCACCAGGCAGGGGTCTGAAGCTTTCTTT.

The chain recombines TRBV6-1 with TRBJ1-1, with D perhaps matching TRBD1 (5 bases). Deletions cut 2 bases from V and 3 bases from J, with 19 bases between. This CDR3 region has 17 residues. Germline values: CDR1 MNHNS, CDR2 SASEGT. CDR3 in DNA: TGTGCCAGCAGTGAAATATGGGGGGTTGGTGAGGACACTGAAGCTTTCTTT. Its protein is CASSEIWGVGEDTEAFF.

A word on this clone: A read error may account for a junction end that differs from germline. The genes are TRBV5-1 and TRBJ1-1; TRBD1 might be the D (5 bases). The germline V gene encodes CDR1 SGHRS and CDR2 YFSETQ. The CDR3 loop spans 13 amino acids. This chain's CDR3 is CASRLDMNTEAFF. The CDR3 nucleotides are TGCGCCAGCAGGTTGGACATGAACACTGAAGCTTTCTTT.

The J gene is TRBJ1-5, the V gene TRBV28; tentatively, D is TRBD1 (5 bases). The CDR3 runs 15 residues. Germline V CDR1 and CDR2: MDHEN, SYDVKM. The germline V and J ends were trimmed by 3 bases and 6 bases, with 15 bases remaining between them. CDR3 nucleotides: TGTGCCAGCAGTTTCCAAGGGGAGGGAGTTCAGCCCCAGCATTTT. The encoded protein is CASSFQGEGVQPQHF.

V usage is TRBV7-9 and J usage is TRBJ1-2, with 9 bases identical to TRBD1. V gave up 5 bases and J gave up 9 bases; unmatched junction bases: 10. CDR1 and CDR2 (germline): SEHNR, FQNEAQ (reference sequence). CDR3 length equals 14 residues. This CDR3 is CASSVGHRGLSYTF. CDR3 nucleotide sequence: TGTGCCAGCAGCGTTGGACACAGGGGGCTAAGCTACACCTTC.